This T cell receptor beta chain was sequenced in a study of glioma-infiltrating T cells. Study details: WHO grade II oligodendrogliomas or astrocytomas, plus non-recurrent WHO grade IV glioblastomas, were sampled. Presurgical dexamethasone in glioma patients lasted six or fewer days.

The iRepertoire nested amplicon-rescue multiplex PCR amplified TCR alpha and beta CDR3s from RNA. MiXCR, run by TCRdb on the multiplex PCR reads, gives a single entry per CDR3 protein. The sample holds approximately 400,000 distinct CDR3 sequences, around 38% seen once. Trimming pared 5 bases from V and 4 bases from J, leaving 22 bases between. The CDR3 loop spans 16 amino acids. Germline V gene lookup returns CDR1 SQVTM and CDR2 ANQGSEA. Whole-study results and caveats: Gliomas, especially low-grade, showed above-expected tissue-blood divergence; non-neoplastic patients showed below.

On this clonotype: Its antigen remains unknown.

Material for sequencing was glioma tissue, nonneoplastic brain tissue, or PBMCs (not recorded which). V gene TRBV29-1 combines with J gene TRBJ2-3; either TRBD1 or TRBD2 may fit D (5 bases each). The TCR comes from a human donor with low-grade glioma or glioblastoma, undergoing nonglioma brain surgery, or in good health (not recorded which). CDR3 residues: CSVRLAGRGAPDTQYF. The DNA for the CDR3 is TGCAGCGTTCGACTCGCGGGCCGAGGGGCCCCAGATACGCAGTATTTT.